The rows below give T cell receptor beta chains drawn from one sample of a study of molecular identifiers for immune sequencing clone quantification. TCRdb processed the PCR reads anew with MiXCR; each CDR3 protein has one entry. The sample yields approximately 550,000 distinct CDR3 sequences, about a fifth seen once. Sequencing used naive CD8+ T cells from blood, with Jurkat cell RNA spiked in. The source is a human donor in good health. Some libraries in this study had Jurkat cell RNA spiked in. CDR3s include the opening cysteine and the closing phenylalanine or tryptophan. A D gene is named only where the DNA matches it firmly. A row's size may be missing; if present it is once, few, many or a size class.

-	TRBV30	TRBJ2-2	-	CAWRTGNTGELFF	TGTGCCTGGCGAACGGGAAACACCGGGGAGCTGTTTTTT
-	TRBV5-6	TRBJ2-5	many	CASSLELGLLETQYF	TGTGCCAGCAGCTTGGAGTTGGGGTTACTAGAGACCCAGTACTTC
TRBD1	TRBV12-3/TRBV12-4	TRBJ2-7	-	CASRLTGTGFYEQYF	TGTGCCAGCAGGCTGACCGGGACAGGGTTTTACGAGCAGTACTTC
-	TRBV27	TRBJ2-5	-	CAGSTLTSSGVETQYF	TGTGCCGGCAGTACACTGACATCCTCAGGGGTTGAGACCCAGTACTTC
TRBD1	TRBV7-2	TRBJ2-1	many	CASSFYRGDNEQFF	TGTGCCAGCAGCTTTTACAGGGGCGACAATGAGCAGTTCTTC
-	TRBV28	TRBJ2-7	many	CAGQGQTGEQYF	TGTGCCGGCCAGGGGCAGACGGGGGAGCAGTACTTC
-	TRBV27	TRBJ2-6	-	CASTAGFSSGANVLTF	TGTGCCAGCACCGCCGGCTTTTCCTCTGGGGCCAACGTCCTGACTTTC
-	TRBV9	TRBJ1-1	-	CASSENRVGANTEAFF	TGTGCCAGCAGCGAGAACAGGGTCGGGGCGAACACTGAAGCTTTCTTT
TRBD2	TRBV6-2/TRBV6-3	TRBJ2-4	few	CASSYVAGLQTRAKNIQYF	TGTGCCAGCAGTTACGTAGCGGGTCTCCAAACACGAGCCAAAAACATTCAGTACTTC
-	TRBV12-3/TRBV12-4	TRBJ1-3	-	CASRELGSGNTIYF	TGTGCCAGCAGGGAACTGGGGTCTGGAAACACCATATATTTT
-	TRBV27	TRBJ2-1	many	CASSQGLYNEQFF	TGTGCCAGCAGTCAGGGACTCTACAATGAGCAGTTCTTC
TRBD1	TRBV28	TRBJ2-7	many	CASSSIYRGPSYEQYF	TGTGCCAGCAGTTCCATTTACAGGGGCCCGTCCTACGAGCAGTACTTC
-	TRBV9	TRBJ1-4	many	CASSVGQSNEKLFF	TGTGCCAGCAGCGTAGGTCAGAGTAATGAAAAACTGTTTTTT
-	TRBV27	TRBJ1-5	few	CASSLRPVSGPQHF	TGTGCCAGCAGTTTAAGGCCTGTGTCGGGGCCCCAGCATTTT
-	TRBV12-3/TRBV12-4	TRBJ1-3	-	CASSTNGFGGNTIYF	TGTGCCAGCAGTACCAATGGGTTCGGTGGAAACACCATATATTTT
-	TRBV18	TRBJ2-6	many	CASSLITSSGANVLTF	TGTGCCAGCTCACTAATCACGAGCTCTGGGGCCAACGTCCTGACTTTC